Presented here are 18 T cell receptor beta chains from one specimen sequenced in a study of T cells in Graves' hyperthyroidism and ophthalmopathy. TCR beta CDR3 region amplification was performed from RNA transcripts. Initially, a first-round RT-PCR of the TCR CDR3 employed the HTBI primer set. Using its own MiXCR run on the multiplex PCR reads, TCRdb lists one record per CDR3 protein. The data hold 550,000 to 800,000 distinct CDR3 sequences, with approximately 15% observed a single time. The sequenced sample was blood. The source is a man aged 45 to 65 with Graves' hyperthyroidism.

This sequence joins TRBV4-3 and TRBJ2-2, with no clear D. In germline, CDR1 is LGHNA, CDR2 YSLEER. Trimming shortened V by 0 bases and J by 0 bases, and 8 bases separated the two germline ends. The CDR3 consists of 16 residues. The CDR3 nucleotides read TGCGCCAGCAGCCAAGATCGTTGGCCGAACACCGGGGAGCTGTTTTTT. Protein: CASSQDRWPNTGELFF.

This clonotype was counted a few times. CDR3 loop: CASSSRMSSNEQFF. The CDR3 bases are TGTGCCAGCAGCTCGCGTATGTCGAGCAATGAGCAGTTCTTC. J is TRBJ2-1 and V is TRBV7-2; D unresolved. Deletions cut 4 bases from V and 6 bases from J, with 13 bases between. This CDR3 spans 14 amino acids. The germline gives CDR1 SGHTA, CDR2 FQGNSA.

This clonotype was seen repeatedly, ten times or more. The chain links TRBV27 to TRBJ2-7, with 8 bases lining up with TRBD2. The CDR3 is 16 residues long. The V segment lost 0 bases and the J segment 2 bases; nucleotides outside the gene matches: 6. Per germline, CDR1 MNHEY and CDR2 SMNVEV (reference sequence). CDR3 sequence: CASSLSGREGTYEQYF. CDR3 sequence (DNA): TGTGCCAGCAGTTTATCTGGACGGGAGGGGACCTACGAGCAGTACTTC.

This clonotype was detected ten times or more. The chain has TRBV6-6 and TRBJ1-1; D is ambiguous. Germline lookup yields CDR1 MNHNY and CDR2 SVGAGI (reference sequence). CDR3 length: 12 amino acids. The ends were cut back, 0 bases at V and 11 bases at J, with 10 bases in the middle. Written as DNA, the CDR3 is TGTGCCAGCAGTTACTCGGGATTTGGGGCTTTCTTT. Protein: CASSYSGFGAFF.

This clonotype has a count of ten or more. A junction boundary mismatches the germline segment, possibly from a read error. V and J are TRBV28 and TRBJ2-7; 13 bases agree with TRBD2. Germline loops: CDR1 MDHEN, CDR2 SYDVKM. The CDR3 runs to 15 residues. The CDR3 bases are TGCCTTTCTAGGGGACTAGCGGGATCGCCCTACGAGCAGTACTTC. It specifies CLSRGLAGSPYEQYF.

This clonotype has at least ten counts. The V gene is TRBV6-1, the J gene TRBJ2-2; D is ambiguous. Germline loops: CDR1 MNHNS, CDR2 SASEGT. Trimming took 6 bases from V and 4 from J, leaving 9 bases between them. The CDR3 consists of 13 residues. CDR3 bases: TGTGCCAGCAGCCCCTCCATCACCGGGGAGCTGTTTTTT. Residues: CASSPSITGELFF.

The table lists this clonotype with many counts. The chain combines TRBV28 with TRBJ1-4; TRBD1 aligns across 10 bases. Germline V gene data show CDR1 as MDHEN and CDR2 as SYDVKM. J was trimmed by 8 bases and V by 6 bases; bases with no gene match: 6. The CDR3 extends over 14 amino acids. CDR3 sequence (DNA): TGTGCCAGCAGCCTGACAGGGGGCAGGGAAAAACTGTTTTTT. Translated, it gives CASSLTGGREKLFF.

This clonotype showed up many times. This rearrangement joins TRBV5-1 to TRBJ2-7; 10 nucleotides match TRBD2. Unmatched junction bases numbered 14, after V lost 0 bases and J lost 2 bases. The CDR3 loop spans 19 amino acids. Germline V gene data show CDR1 as SGHRS and CDR2 as YFSETQ. In nucleotides, the CDR3 is TGCGCCAGCAGCTTGGGTCTAGCGGGAGCCCAGCTCAAACCCTACGAGCAGTACTTC. This translates into CASSLGLAGAQLKPYEQYF.

This clonotype was observed a handful of times. The chain links TRBV19 to TRBJ2-1; 11 nucleotides align to TRBD2. Germline V CDR1 and CDR2: LNHDA, SQIVND (reference sequence). The CDR3 is 16 amino acids. The V and J ends lost 6 bases and 1 base, in that order; junction bases with no gene match: 5. The CDR3 sequence is CASRVTSGISYNEQFF. The CDR3 DNA sequence: TGTGCCAGTAGGGTGACTAGCGGGATTTCCTACAATGAGCAGTTCTTC.

This clonotype was observed many times. The V call is TRBV18, the J call TRBJ2-1; D perhaps matches TRBD1 (6 bases). The germline V gene encodes CDR1 KGHSH and CDR2 LQKENI. The CDR3 consists of 15 residues. V gave up 1 base and J gave up 7 bases, with 14 bases separating them. The CDR3 loop is CASSPRGLYRNEQFF. For the CDR3, the DNA is TGTGCCAGCTCACCACGGGGGCTTTATAGGAATGAGCAGTTCTTC.

The chain employs TRBV12-3 or TRBV12-4 and TRBJ1-5; TRBD1 is a possible D gene (5 bases). The CDR3 length is 20 residues. V was cut by 3 bases and J by 0 bases, with 24 bases left in between. The CDR3 is CASSLGKRGSIPYSNQPQHF. CDR3 sequence (DNA): TGTGCCAGCAGTTTGGGAAAAAGGGGATCGATCCCGTATAGCAATCAGCCCCAGCATTTT.

This clonotype has a count of ten or more. This chain joins TRBV2 and TRBJ1-1; TRBD1 aligns across 10 bases. Germline V gene data show CDR1 as SNHLY and CDR2 as FYNNEI. The CDR3 has 14 residues. J was trimmed by 6 bases and V by 3 bases; bases with no gene match: 4. CDR3 bases: TGTGCCAGCAGTGACGGACAGGGGGACGCTGAAGCTTTCTTT. The encoded protein is CASSDGQGDAEAFF.

This clonotype was detected many times. For the CDR3, the DNA is TGTGCCTGGAGTGTAGGAGGGGCGGGCGGGGAGCTGTTTTTT. The encoded protein is CAWSVGGAGGELFF. The rearrangement joins TRBV30 to TRBJ2-2, with D perhaps matching TRBD2 (6 bases). Germline CDR1 GTSNPN, CDR2 SVGIG (reference sequence). Trimming stripped 0 bases from V and 7 bases from J, with 12 bases between. The CDR3 length is 14 residues.

This clonotype was picked up a small number of times. The chain uses TRBV20-1 and TRBJ2-5; 7 bases are shared with TRBD2. This CDR3 is 15 amino acids long. CDR1 DFQATT and CDR2 SNEGSKA come from the germline V gene (reference sequence). With 2 bases clipped from V and 1 base from J, the junction kept 7 bases outside the gene matches. Here the CDR3 DNA reads TGCAGTGCTAGACCGGGGGGAACTCCCCAAGAGACCCAGTACTTC. This gives the protein CSARPGGTPQETQYF.

The gene calls are TRBV4-3 and TRBJ2-7, with D uncertain. Trimming removed 1 base from V and 2 bases from J, with 12 bases in between. Looked up from germline, CDR1 is LGHNA and CDR2 is YSLEER. CDR3 length: 15 residues. CDR3 sequence reads: CASSQGSSTAYEQYF. The CDR3 nucleotides read TGCGCCAGCAGCCAAGGGTCATCCACCGCCTACGAGCAGTACTTC.

This clonotype was seen a handful of times. This chain joins TRBV20-1 and TRBJ1-6; D is uncertain. The CDR3 runs 13 residues. Per the germline V gene, CDR1 is DFQATT and CDR2 is SNEGSKA (reference sequence). Trimming took off 1 base at V and 7 bases at J, with 8 bases between the two ends. In DNA form, the CDR3 reads TGCAGTGCTAGAGTGCTCCGGAATTCACCCCTCCACTTT. It specifies CSARVLRNSPLHF.

The rearrangement uses TRBV7-2 and TRBJ2-1; 8 bases map to TRBD1. Trimming at V came to 6 bases and at J to 5 bases, leaving 18 bases not matched to a gene. This CDR3 has 18 amino acids. Germline V gene lookup returns CDR1 SGHTA and CDR2 FQGNSA. CDR3 bases: TGTGCCAGCAGTGAAACGGCCCCGGACAGGGCTTGGGACAATGAGCAGTTCTTC. It yields the protein CASSETAPDRAWDNEQFF.

The rearrangement joins TRBV29-1 to TRBJ2-1; no clear D. Germline CDR1 SQVTM, CDR2 ANQGSEA. CDR3 size: 11 residues. Between the trimmed V and J ends, which lost 4 bases and 8 bases, there was a span of 9 bases. The CDR3 spells CSVGPGHEQFF. The DNA of the CDR3 is TGCAGCGTTGGGCCGGGCCATGAGCAGTTCTTC.